Detailed here is one T cell receptor (beta chain). Its antigen is currently unknown. The data belong to a study of T cells in localized non-small cell lung cancer. Whole-study results and caveats: Sequencing was limited to one tumor region, leaving the possibility of heterogeneity open. Uninvolved nearby lung showed the greatest T cell clonality, exceeding that found in tumor.

The data were produced by immunoSEQ multiplex PCR, yet TCRdb's version contains in-frame clones alone and is incomplete. The repertoire holds approximately 30,000 clones, with about 92% as singletons. This clonotype was sampled from a female donor older than 55 with stage I lung adenocarcinoma. The source was peripheral blood, collected before any cancer treatment.

CDR3 loop: CAWSKGAVGNQPQHF. CDR3 DNA sequence: TGTGCCTGGAGTAAGGGGGCGGTGGGGAATCAGCCCCAGCATTTT. The rearrangement uses TRBV30 and TRBJ1-5; 7 nucleotides align to TRBD1. Per germline, CDR1 GTSNPN and CDR2 SVGIG (reference sequence). This CDR3 contains 15 residues. V shed 2 bases, J shed 4 bases, and the junction held 8 bases outside the gene matches.